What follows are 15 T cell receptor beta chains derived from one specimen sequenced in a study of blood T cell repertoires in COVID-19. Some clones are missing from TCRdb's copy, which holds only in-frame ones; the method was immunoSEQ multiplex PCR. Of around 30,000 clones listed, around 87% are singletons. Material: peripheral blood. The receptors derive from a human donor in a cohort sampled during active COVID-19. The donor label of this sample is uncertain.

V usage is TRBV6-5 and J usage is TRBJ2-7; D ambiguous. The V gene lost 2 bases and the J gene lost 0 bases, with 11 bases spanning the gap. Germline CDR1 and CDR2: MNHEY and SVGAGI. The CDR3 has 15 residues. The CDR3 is CASSYDSLSSYEQYF. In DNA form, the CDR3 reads TGTGCCAGCAGTTACGATTCACTTAGCTCCTACGAGCAGTACTTC.

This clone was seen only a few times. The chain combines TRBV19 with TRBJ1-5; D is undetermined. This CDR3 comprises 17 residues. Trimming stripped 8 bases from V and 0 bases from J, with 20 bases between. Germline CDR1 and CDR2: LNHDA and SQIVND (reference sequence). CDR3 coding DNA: TGTGCCAGTGGGAACAATATGGGGAGTTATAGCAATCAGCCCCAGCATTTT. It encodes CASGNNMGSYSNQPQHF.

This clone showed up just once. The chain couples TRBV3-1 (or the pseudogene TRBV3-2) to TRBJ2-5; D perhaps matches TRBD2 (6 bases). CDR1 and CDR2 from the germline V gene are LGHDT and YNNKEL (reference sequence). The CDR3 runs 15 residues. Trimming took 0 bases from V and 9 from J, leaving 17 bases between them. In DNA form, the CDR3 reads TGTGCCAGCAGCCAAGATAGGAGGGGCGCCGGACCCCAGTACTTC. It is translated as CASSQDRRGAGPQYF.

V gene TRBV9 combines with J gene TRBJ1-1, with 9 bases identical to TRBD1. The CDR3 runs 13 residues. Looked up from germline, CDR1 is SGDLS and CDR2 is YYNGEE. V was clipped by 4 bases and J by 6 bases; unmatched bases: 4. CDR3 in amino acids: CASSIGQGPEAFF. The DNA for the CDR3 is TGTGCCAGCAGCATTGGACAGGGGCCTGAAGCTTTCTTT.

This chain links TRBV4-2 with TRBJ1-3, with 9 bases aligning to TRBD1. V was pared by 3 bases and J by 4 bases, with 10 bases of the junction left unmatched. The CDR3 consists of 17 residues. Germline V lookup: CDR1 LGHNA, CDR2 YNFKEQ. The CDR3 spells CASSQTLGQGTGNTIYF. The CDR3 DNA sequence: TGTGCCAGCAGCCAGACCCTCGGACAGGGGACCGGAAACACCATATATTTT.

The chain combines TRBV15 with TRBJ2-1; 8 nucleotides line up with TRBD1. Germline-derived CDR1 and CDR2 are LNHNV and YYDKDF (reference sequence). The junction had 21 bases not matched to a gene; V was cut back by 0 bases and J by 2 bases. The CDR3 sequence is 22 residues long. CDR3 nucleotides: TGTGCCACCAGCAGAGATCGCTTTGAGACAGGGGTATTTGCGGTAACCTACAATGAGCAGTTCTTC. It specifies CATSRDRFETGVFAVTYNEQFF.

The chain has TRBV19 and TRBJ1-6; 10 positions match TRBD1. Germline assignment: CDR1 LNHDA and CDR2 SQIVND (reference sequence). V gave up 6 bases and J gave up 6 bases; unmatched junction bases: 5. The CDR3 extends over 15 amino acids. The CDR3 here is CASSPTGGPNSPLHF. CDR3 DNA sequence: TGTGCCAGTAGCCCGACAGGGGGCCCTAATTCACCCCTCCACTTT. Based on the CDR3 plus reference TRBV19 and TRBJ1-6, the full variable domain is DGGITQSPKYLFRKEGQNVTLSCEQNLNHDAMYWYRQDPGQGLRLIYYSQIVNDFQKGDIAEGYSVSREKKESFPLTVTSAQKNPTAFYLCASSPTGGPNSPLHFGNGTRLTVT.

In nucleotides, the CDR3 is TGTGCCAGCAGCCCCGGGACAGGGGGATCCCAAGAGACCCAGTACTTC. Protein product: CASSPGTGGSQETQYF. This sequence joins TRBV9 and TRBJ2-5, with TRBD1 matching 11 bases. Germline V gene sequence: CDR1 SGDLS, CDR2 YYNGEE. The V gene end was trimmed by 4 bases and the J gene end by 1 base; junction bases not matched to a gene: 6. The CDR3 is 16 amino acids.

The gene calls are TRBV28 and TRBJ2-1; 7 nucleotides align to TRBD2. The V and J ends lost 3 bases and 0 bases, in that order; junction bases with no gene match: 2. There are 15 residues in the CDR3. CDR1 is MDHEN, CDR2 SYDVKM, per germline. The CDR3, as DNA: TGTGCCAGCAGTTTTGAGCGGGGCTCCTACAATGAGCAGTTCTTC. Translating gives CASSFERGSYNEQFF.

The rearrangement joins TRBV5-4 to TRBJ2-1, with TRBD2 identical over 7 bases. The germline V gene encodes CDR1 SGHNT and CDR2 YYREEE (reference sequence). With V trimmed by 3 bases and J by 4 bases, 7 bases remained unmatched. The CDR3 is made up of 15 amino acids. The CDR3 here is CASSSPSGDYNEQFF. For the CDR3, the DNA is TGTGCCAGCAGCTCGCCCAGCGGGGATTACAATGAGCAGTTCTTC.

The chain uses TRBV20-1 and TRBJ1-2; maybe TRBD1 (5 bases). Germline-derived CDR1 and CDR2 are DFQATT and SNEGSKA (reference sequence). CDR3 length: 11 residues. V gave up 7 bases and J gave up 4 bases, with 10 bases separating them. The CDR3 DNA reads TGCAGTGTCGGGGGGATCTATGGCTACACCTTC. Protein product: CSVGGIYGYTF.

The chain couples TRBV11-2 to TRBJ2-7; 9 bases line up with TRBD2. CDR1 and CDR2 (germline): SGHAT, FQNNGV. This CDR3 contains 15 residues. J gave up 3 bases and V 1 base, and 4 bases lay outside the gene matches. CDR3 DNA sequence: TGTGCCAGCAGCTTAGGACTAGCGGAACTCTACGAGCAGTACTTC. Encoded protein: CASSLGLAELYEQYF.

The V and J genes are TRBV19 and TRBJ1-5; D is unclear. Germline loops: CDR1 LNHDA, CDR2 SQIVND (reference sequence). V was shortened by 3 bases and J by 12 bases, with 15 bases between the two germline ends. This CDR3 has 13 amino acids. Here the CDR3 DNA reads TGTGCCAGTAGTATCAACGTCCCGAACTACCAGCATTTT. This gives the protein CASSINVPNYQHF.

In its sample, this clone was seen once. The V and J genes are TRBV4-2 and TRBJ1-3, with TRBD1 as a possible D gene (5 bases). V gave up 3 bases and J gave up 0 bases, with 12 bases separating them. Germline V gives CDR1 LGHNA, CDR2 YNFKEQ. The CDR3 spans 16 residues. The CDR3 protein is CASSQHFQGSGNTIYF. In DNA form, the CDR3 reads TGTGCCAGCAGCCAGCACTTCCAGGGCTCTGGAAACACCATATATTTT.

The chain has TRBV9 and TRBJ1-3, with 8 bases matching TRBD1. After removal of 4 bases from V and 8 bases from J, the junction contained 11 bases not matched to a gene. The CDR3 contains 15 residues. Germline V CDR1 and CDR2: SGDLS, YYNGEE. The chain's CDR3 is CASSTSDRAKDTIYF. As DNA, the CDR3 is TGTGCCAGCAGCACATCGGACAGGGCAAAGGACACCATATATTTT.